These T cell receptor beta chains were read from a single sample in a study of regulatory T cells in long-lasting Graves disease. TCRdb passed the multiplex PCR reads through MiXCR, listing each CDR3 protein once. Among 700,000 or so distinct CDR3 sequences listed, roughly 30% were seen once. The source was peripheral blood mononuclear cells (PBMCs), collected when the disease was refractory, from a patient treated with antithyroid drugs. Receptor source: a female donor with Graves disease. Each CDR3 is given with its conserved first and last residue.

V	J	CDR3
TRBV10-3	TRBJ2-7	CASSDSGRLSYEQYF
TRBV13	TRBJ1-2	CASSPGAQGIDYGYTF
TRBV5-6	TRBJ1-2	CASSSGTPATYGYTF
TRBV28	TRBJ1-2	CASSFKGGYGYTF
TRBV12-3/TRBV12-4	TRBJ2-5	CASTKGLAGETQYF
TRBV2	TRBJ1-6	CASGMRGSTFISPLHF
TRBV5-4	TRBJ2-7	CASSRGEIREQYF
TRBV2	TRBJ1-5	CASNGQSSQPQHF
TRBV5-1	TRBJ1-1	CASSLVGGGGTEAFF
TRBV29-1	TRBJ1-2	CSVRTGDGYTF
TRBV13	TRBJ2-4	CASAARDRAKNIQYF
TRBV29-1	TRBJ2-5	CSVEDLLAALQETQYF
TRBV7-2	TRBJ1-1	CASSQDLIGGTEAFF
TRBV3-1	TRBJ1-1	CASSQDPTGIEAFF
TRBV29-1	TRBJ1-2	CSVVSRHGYTF
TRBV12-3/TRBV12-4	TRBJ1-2	CASRLRDSTNYGYTF
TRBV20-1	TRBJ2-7	CSARRLLGYEQYF
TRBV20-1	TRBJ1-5	CSARDRDRGHGNQPQHF
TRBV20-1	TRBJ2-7	CSARDQGVMSSYEQYF
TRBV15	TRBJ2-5	CATSSGVGQETQYF
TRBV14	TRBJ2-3	CASSQLAGVSTDTQYF
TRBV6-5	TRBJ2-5	CASSYWRGAPQETQYF
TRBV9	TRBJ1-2	CASSVASGDYGYTF
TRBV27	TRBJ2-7	CANSFLTSGSSYEQYF
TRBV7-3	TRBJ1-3	CASSKGGPGNTIYF
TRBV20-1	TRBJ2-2	CSARDPWGAGELFF
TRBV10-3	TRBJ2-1	CAISDRTSNEQFF
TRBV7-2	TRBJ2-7	CASSPRWGYEQYF
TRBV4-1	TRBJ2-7	CASSQDQDRVEQYF
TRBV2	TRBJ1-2	CASSDWDGDYTF
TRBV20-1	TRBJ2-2	CSAREKPNTGELFF
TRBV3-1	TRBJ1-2	CASSHGYGYTF
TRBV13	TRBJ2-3	CASSTFTDTQYF
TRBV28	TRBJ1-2	CASYTGGNYGYTF
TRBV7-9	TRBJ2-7	CASRPSGLAGGSYEQYF
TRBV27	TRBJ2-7	CASSLWTGSYEQYF
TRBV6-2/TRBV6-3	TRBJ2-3	CASGRLTDTQYF
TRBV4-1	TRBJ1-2	CASSQVGGVGYTF
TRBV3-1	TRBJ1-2	CASSQGLGALYGYTF
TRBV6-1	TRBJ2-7	CASTSGAYEQYF
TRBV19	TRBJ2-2	CASSKRTGSDTGELFF
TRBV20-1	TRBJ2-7	CSARGTSGTSYEQYF
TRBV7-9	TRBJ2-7	CASSSDRVGEQYF
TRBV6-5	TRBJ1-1	CASSYGSHGRGNTEAFF
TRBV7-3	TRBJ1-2	CASSVNRGNGYTF
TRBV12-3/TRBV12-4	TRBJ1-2	CASSLEPGGYTF
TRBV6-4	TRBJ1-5	CASSYGQGVNQPQHF
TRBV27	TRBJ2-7	CASSEGLAGRYEQYF
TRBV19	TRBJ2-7	CASSPVGTSYEQYF
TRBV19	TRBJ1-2	CASSKRLEGTYGYTF
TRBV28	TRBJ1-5	CASSFGPGRNNQPQHF
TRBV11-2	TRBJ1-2	CASSLGETGDYGYTF
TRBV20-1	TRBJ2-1	CSARGTGANNEQFF
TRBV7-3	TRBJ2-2	CASSLTRVETGELFF
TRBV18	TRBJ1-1	CASSPTNTEAFF
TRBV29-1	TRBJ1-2	CSVDRNNGYTF
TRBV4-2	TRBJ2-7	CASSQGRDSSYEQYF
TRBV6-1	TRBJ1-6	CASSRGEATPLHF
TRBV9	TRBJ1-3	CASSVSPLDRGNTIYF
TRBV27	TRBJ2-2	CASRPIPPRGTGELFF